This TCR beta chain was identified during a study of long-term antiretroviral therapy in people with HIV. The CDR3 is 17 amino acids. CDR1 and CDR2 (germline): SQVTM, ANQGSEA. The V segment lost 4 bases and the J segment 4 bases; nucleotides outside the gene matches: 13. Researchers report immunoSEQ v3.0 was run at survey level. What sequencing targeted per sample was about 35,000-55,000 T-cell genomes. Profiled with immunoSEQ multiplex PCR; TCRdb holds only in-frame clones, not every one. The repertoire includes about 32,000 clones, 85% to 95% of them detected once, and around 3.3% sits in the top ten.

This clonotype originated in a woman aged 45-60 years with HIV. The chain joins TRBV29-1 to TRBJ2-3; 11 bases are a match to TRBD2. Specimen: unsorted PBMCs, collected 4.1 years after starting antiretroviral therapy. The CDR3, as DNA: TGCAGCGTTGTCTCCCCTATGCTAGCGGGGGGCGCAGATACGCAGTATTTT. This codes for CSVVSPMLAGGADTQYF.